This T cell receptor beta chain was observed in a study of T cell responses to AZD1222 COVID-19 vaccine. The study, taken as a whole, reports: Spike-specific TCR breadth rose after two AZD1222 doses, and depth rose as well.

Only in-frame clones appear in the TCRdb table, and some are missing; sequencing was by immunoSEQ multiplex PCR. Among 150,000 or so clones listed, about nine tenths were seen once. A remark on this clone: Its antigen is unidentified.

V lost 5 bases to trimming and J lost 4 bases, with 7 bases between them. The CDR3 has 12 residues. From germline, CDR1 is MDHEN and CDR2 SYDVKM. The sample consisted of peripheral blood, taken on day 0 of AZD1222 vaccination. The TCR was taken from an adult in good health. This chain uses TRBV28 with TRBJ2-3; D unresolved. For the CDR3, the DNA is TGTGCCAGCAGTAGCGATCCAGATACGCAGTATTTT. It is translated as CASSSDPDTQYF.